This is a list of T cell receptor beta chains from one sample in a study of blood T cell repertoires in COVID-19. Repertoires were generated with immunoSEQ multiplex PCR, while TCRdb's copy carries only in-frame clones and drops some. Of some 150,000 clones in the sample, 60% to 80% are singletons; the top ten hold just under 3%. Sequencing was carried out using PBMCs or T cells enriched from blood (not recorded which). The origin of the receptors is a woman in her fifties or sixties who had recovered from COVID-19. CDR3s include the opening cysteine and the closing phenylalanine or tryptophan. D genes are given only for firm matches. Clone sizes are given selectively: once, few, many, or a class where the clone is expanded.

TRBV14	NA	TRBJ1-3	NA	CASSQARNTIYF	TGTGCCAGCAGCCAAGCCAGAAACACCATATATTTT
TRBV29-1	NA	TRBJ2-1	NA	CSVSLLALNEQFF	TGCAGCGTTAGCTTACTAGCCCTCAATGAGCAGTTCTTC
TRBV7-8	NA	TRBJ2-7	NA	CASSFRDISYEQYF	TGTGCCAGCAGCTTTCGGGACATCTCCTACGAGCAGTACTTC
TRBV2	NA	TRBJ2-1	TRBD2	CASRGAGGPGNEQFF	TGTGCCAGCAGGGGAGCGGGAGGGCCTGGTAATGAGCAGTTCTTC
TRBV5-1	once	TRBJ2-5	NA	CASTLGPGGQETQYF	TGCGCCAGCACTTTGGGACCCGGGGGTCAAGAGACCCAGTACTTC
TRBV27	NA	TRBJ1-6	NA	CASSWHPGEHSPLHF	TGTGCCAGCAGCTGGCACCCCGGAGAGCATTCACCCCTCCACTTT
TRBV28	NA	TRBJ1-1	NA	CASSFIRNKAEAFF	TGTGCCAGCAGTTTTATCAGGAATAAGGCTGAAGCTTTCTTT
TRBV7-9	NA	TRBJ2-1	TRBD1	CASSLNRGATYNEQFF	TGTGCCAGCAGCCTGAACAGGGGGGCGACCTACAATGAGCAGTTCTTC
TRBV19	NA	TRBJ1-1	NA	CASSPGRLNTEAFF	TGTGCCAGTAGTCCAGGGCGTTTGAACACTGAAGCTTTCTTT
TRBV7-8	NA	TRBJ2-7	NA	CASRERARYEQYF	TGTGCCAGCAGAGAGCGGGCCCGCTACGAGCAGTACTTC
TRBV11-3	NA	TRBJ2-7	NA	CASSLADSLSYEQYF	TGTGCCAGCAGCTTAGCGGACAGTCTCTCCTACGAGCAGTACTTC
TRBV16	once	TRBJ1-2	NA	CASSQSEESGYTF	TGTGCCAGCAGCCAATCGGAGGAGAGCGGCTACACCTTC
TRBV6-5	NA	TRBJ1-5	NA	CASTSGSNQPQHF	TGTGCCAGCACAAGCGGAAGCAATCAGCCCCAGCATTTT
TRBV28	NA	TRBJ2-5	NA	CASRVQGREETQYF	TGTGCCAGCAGGGTACAGGGTAGGGAGGAGACCCAGTACTTC
TRBV5-1	NA	TRBJ2-1	TRBD1	CASSWGTVYNEQFF	TGCGCCAGCAGCTGGGGGACAGTTTACAATGAGCAGTTCTTC
TRBV3-1/TRBV3-2	NA	TRBJ2-2	NA	CASSQAPGELFF	TGTGCCAGCAGCCAAGCTCCCGGGGAGCTGTTTTTT
TRBV27	NA	TRBJ1-1	NA	CASSFRGLGDTEAFF	TGTGCCAGCAGTTTTAGGGGGTTAGGGGACACTGAAGCTTTCTTT
TRBV20-1	NA	TRBJ2-7	TRBD2	CSASAGRAPYEQYF	TGCAGTGCTAGTGCCGGGAGGGCGCCCTACGAGCAGTACTTC
TRBV2	NA	TRBJ1-5	TRBD1	CASKRDRGGNQPQHF	TGTGCCAGCAAACGGGACAGGGGAGGAAATCAGCCCCAGCATTTT
TRBV9	NA	TRBJ1-5	TRBD1	CASSADPTGDQPQHF	TGTGCCAGCAGCGCAGACCCGACAGGGGATCAGCCCCAGCATTTT
TRBV24-1	NA	TRBJ2-5	TRBD1	CATSDLGGTGEETQYF	TGTGCCACCAGTGATTTGGGGGGGACAGGGGAAGAGACCCAGTACTTC